These 13 T cell receptor beta chains originate from one sample sequenced in a study of T-cell reconstitution after alpha-beta-depleted transplantation in children. A library of TCRbeta sequences, prepared with unique molecular identifiers, was generated. TCRdb used MiXCR to reprocess the PCR reads, holding one entry per CDR3 protein. The sample holds around 530,000 distinct CDR3 sequences, approximately 32% seen once. Here the sequenced sample was PBMCs from the stem cell graft donor, taken from the stem cell graft. These receptor sequences come from a human donor who donated a stem cell graft to a child with aplastic anemia.

This clonotype was counted a few times. The chain recombines TRBV5-5 with TRBJ1-1; D call uncertain. This CDR3 comprises 14 residues. Germline CDR1 and CDR2: SGHKS and YYEKEE (reference sequence). V dropped 0 bases and J dropped 4 bases, with 10 bases sitting between them. The CDR3 reads CASSLEQRVTEAFF. In DNA, the CDR3 is TGTGCCAGCAGCTTGGAGCAGAGGGTCACTGAAGCTTTCTTT.

The chain is built from TRBV6-1 and TRBJ1-6; 7 nucleotides align to TRBD1. The CDR3 extends over 15 amino acids. Germline V gene lookup returns CDR1 MNHNS and CDR2 SASEGT. V lost 5 bases, J lost 5 bases, and 6 bases stayed unmatched. The CDR3: CASSPETGHNSPLHF. CDR3 coding DNA: TGTGCCAGCAGTCCAGAGACAGGGCATAATTCACCCCTCCACTTT.

V and J are TRBV18 and TRBJ2-2; perhaps TRBD2 as D (6 bases). Germline assignment: CDR1 KGHSH and CDR2 LQKENI. V was pared by 4 bases and J by 4 bases, with 13 bases between. CDR3 length: 15 residues. The CDR3 nucleotides read TGTGCCAGCTCACTTCCCGGGAGCTTCACCGGGGAGCTGTTTTTT. Translating gives CASSLPGSFTGELFF.

The chain joins TRBV9 to TRBJ1-4; TRBD1 matches at 9 bases. Losses at the gene ends were 3 bases for V and 7 bases for J; bases not matched to a gene: 10. The CDR3 covers 16 residues. CDR1 and CDR2 (germline): SGDLS, YYNGEE. DNA for the CDR3: TGTGCCAGCAGCGGAGGCGTTGGGACAGGGAGTGAAAAACTGTTTTTT. It encodes CASSGGVGTGSEKLFF.

This clonotype was recorded only once. The chain uses TRBV5-1 and TRBJ1-1; no firm D call. Germline V gene sequence: CDR1 SGHRS, CDR2 YFSETQ. CDR3 size: 13 residues. Between the trimmed V and J ends, which lost 0 bases and 3 bases, there was a span of 6 bases. CDR3 in DNA: TGCGCCAGCAGCTTGGAAGTTGACACTGAAGCTTTCTTT. Translating it yields CASSLEVDTEAFF.

This rearrangement joins TRBV6-1 to TRBJ2-1; D call uncertain. CDR1 is MNHNS and CDR2 is SASEGT in the germline V gene. Trimming took 7 bases from V and 4 from J, leaving 11 bases between them. This CDR3 contains 13 residues. This CDR3 reads CASNKASYNEQFF. As DNA, the CDR3 is TGTGCCAGCAATAAAGCATCGTACAATGAGCAGTTCTTC.

The rearrangement uses TRBV7-9 and TRBJ2-2; TRBD1 aligns across 10 bases. Looked up from germline, CDR1 is SEHNR and CDR2 is FQNEAQ (reference sequence). The J segment lost 10 bases and the V segment lost 0 bases, leaving 8 bases of the junction unmatched. This CDR3 is 16 amino acids long. The CDR3 nucleotides read TGTGCCAGCAGCTTAGCAGCTGGGACAGGGGTGGTGGAGCTGTTTTTT. Amino acid sequence: CASSLAAGTGVVELFF.

The V and J genes are TRBV20-1 and TRBJ1-2, with 10 bases that match TRBD1. With V trimmed by 1 base and J by 5 bases, 7 bases remained unmatched. This CDR3 spans 15 amino acids. Germline V lookup: CDR1 DFQATT, CDR2 SNEGSKA (reference sequence). As DNA, the CDR3 is TGCAGTGCTAGAGCCCCCGGGACAGGGGTTTATGGCTACACCTTC. It specifies CSARAPGTGVYGYTF.

V and J are TRBV7-2 and TRBJ1-5; D not certain. This CDR3 is built from 13 residues. CDR1 and CDR2 (germline): SGHTA, FQGNSA. The V end was cut by 1 base, the J end by 4 bases, with 5 bases between. This CDR3 is CASSLVFNQPQHF. CDR3 bases: TGTGCCAGCAGCTTAGTGTTTAATCAGCCCCAGCATTTT.

This clonotype was recorded a few times. The CDR3 DNA reads as TGCAGCGTTGAAGCGGGAGCGACCTACGAGCAGTACTTC. This sequence encodes CSVEAGATYEQYF. This chain joins TRBV29-1 and TRBJ2-7; maybe TRBD2 (6 bases). With 1 base removed from V and 2 bases from J, the gap between germline ends came to 9 bases. CDR1 and CDR2 from the germline V gene are SQVTM and ANQGSEA. The CDR3 runs 13 residues.

The chain uses TRBV29-1 and TRBJ1-1; D not resolved. The germline V gene encodes CDR1 SQVTM and CDR2 ANQGSEA. V was trimmed by 6 bases and J by 9 bases, leaving 20 bases between them. CDR3 size: 13 residues. CDR3: CSVLSSLSGQAFF. The CDR3 coding sequence is TGCAGCGTCCTGAGTAGTTTGTCAGGCCAAGCTTTCTTT.

This clonotype was detected a few times. The DNA for the CDR3 is TGTGCCAGCAGTTTAGCGCTAGGGACGGAGACTTATGGCTACACCTTC. It codes for CASSLALGTETYGYTF. This chain links TRBV12-3 or TRBV12-4 with TRBJ1-2; TRBD1 might be the D (5 bases). The CDR3 spans 16 residues. V lost 0 bases to trimming and J lost 5 bases, with 16 bases between them.

Concerning this clonotype itself: The conserved phenylalanine or tryptophan normally closing the CDR3 is absent here, so this likely arose from a read error. The chain couples TRBV19 to TRBJ1-2; 9 bases are shared with TRBD1. The V segment lost 7 bases and the J segment 3 bases; nucleotides outside the gene matches: 9. There are 15 residues in the CDR3. Germline CDR1 LNHDA, CDR2 SQIVND (reference sequence). The DNA of the CDR3 is TGTGCCAGTACCAGGGACAGGGCCGATTACTATGGCTACACCTTA. Translating it yields CASTRDRADYYGYTL.